This T cell receptor (beta chain) was captured by sequencing in a study of cytomegalovirus exposure and HLA in healthy donors. Vbeta (60) and Jbeta (13) primers were used in the PCR. Some clones are missing from TCRdb's copy, which holds only in-frame ones; the method was immunoSEQ multiplex PCR. The table lists 140,000 to 150,000 clones, roughly three fifths of them singletons. The sequence was collected from a woman aged 55-69 years in good health and CMV-seronegative. The sequenced sample consisted of PBMCs.

CDR3 sequence reads: CASSPAGIRNTEAFF. The CDR3 DNA reads TGCGCCAGCAGCCCTGCAGGGATTAGGAACACTGAAGCTTTCTTT. V is TRBV5-1 and J is TRBJ1-1, with D possibly TRBD1 on 5 matching bases. The V end lost 4 bases, the J end lost 1 base, and 14 bases lay between the germline ends. CDR1 is SGHRS and CDR2 is YFSETQ in the germline V gene. The CDR3 runs to 15 residues.